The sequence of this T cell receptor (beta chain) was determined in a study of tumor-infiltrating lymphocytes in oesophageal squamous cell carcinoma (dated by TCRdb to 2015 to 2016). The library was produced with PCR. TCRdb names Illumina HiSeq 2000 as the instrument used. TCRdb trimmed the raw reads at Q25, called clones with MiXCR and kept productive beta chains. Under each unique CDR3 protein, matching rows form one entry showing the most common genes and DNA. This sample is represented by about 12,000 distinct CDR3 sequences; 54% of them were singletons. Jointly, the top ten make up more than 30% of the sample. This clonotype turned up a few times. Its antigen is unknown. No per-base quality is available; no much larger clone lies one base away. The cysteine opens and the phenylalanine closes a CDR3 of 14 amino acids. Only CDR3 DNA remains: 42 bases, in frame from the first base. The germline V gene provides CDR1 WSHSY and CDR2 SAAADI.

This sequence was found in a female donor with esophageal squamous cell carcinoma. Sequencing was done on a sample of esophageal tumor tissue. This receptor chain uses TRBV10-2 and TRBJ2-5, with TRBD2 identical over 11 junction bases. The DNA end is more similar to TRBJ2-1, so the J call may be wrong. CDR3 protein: CASRVAGGEDEQFF. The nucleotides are TGCGCCAGCAGGGTAGCGGGAGGGGAGGATGAGCAGTTCTTC.